This TCR beta chain is from a study of T cells after yellow fever vaccination. This clonotype was picked up many times. TCRdb redid the calling of the 5' RACE reads with MiXCR, one entry per CDR3 protein. The sample holds fewer than 350,000 distinct CDR3 sequences, approximately 4% seen once. Trimming removed 1 base from V and 4 bases from J, with 15 bases in between. The CDR3 has 16 amino acids. Germline CDR1 reads MGHRA; CDR2 reads YSYEKL. The receptor was derived from a man younger than 35 who received the YFV17D yellow fever vaccine. The specimen comprised PBMCs, sampled 15 days after the yellow fever booster vaccination. This sequence joins TRBV4-1 and TRBJ2-3; D is possibly TRBD1 or TRBD2 (5 bases each). The CDR3 coding sequence is TGCGCCAGCAGCCAAGGGGGGTCAGGGCGGCCAGATACGCAGTATTTT. This gives the protein CASSQGGSGRPDTQYF.